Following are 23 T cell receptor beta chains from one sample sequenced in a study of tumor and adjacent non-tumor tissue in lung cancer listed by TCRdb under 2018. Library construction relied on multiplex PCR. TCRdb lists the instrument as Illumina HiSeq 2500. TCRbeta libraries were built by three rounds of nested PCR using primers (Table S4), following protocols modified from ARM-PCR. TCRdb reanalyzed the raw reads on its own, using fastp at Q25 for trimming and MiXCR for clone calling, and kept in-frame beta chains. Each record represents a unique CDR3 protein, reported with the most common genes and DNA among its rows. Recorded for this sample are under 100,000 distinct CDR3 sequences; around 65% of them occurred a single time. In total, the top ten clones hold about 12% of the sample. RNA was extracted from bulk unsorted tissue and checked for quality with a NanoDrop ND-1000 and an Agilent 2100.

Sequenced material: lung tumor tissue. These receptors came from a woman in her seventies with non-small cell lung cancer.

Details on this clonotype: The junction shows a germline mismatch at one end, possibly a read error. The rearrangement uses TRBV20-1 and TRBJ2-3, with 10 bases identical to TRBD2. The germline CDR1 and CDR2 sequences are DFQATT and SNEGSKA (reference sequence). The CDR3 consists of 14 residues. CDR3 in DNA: TGCAGTGCTTCCACTAGCGGGAACACAGATACGCGGTATTTT. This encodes CSASTSGNTDTRYF.

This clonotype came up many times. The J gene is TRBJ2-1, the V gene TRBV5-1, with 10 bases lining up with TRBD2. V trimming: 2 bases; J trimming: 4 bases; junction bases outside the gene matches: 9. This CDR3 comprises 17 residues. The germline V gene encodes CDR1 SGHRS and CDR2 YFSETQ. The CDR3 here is CASSLRTSGELYNEQFF. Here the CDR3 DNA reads TGCGCCAGCAGCTTAAGGACTAGCGGAGAACTTTACAATGAGCAGTTCTTC.

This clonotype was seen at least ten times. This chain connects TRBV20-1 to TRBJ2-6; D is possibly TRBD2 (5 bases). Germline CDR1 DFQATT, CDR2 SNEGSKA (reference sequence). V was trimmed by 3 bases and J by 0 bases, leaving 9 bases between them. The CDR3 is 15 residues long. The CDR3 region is CSARVANSGANVLTF. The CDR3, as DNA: TGCAGTGCTAGGGTAGCGAACTCTGGGGCCAACGTCCTGACTTTC.

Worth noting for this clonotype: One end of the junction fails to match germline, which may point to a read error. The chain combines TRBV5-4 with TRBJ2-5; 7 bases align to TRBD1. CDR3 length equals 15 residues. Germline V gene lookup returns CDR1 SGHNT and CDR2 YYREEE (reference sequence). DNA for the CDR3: TGTGCCAGCAGCTCTTCGACAGGGTCGGTGGAGACCAAGTACTTC. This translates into CASSSSTGSVETKYF.

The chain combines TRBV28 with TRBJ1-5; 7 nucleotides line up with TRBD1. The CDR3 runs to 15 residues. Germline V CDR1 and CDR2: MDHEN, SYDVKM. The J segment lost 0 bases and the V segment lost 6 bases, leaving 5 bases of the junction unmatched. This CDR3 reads CASSPGTVSNQPQHF. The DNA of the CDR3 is TGTGCCAGCAGCCCAGGGACAGTTAGCAATCAGCCCCAGCATTTT.

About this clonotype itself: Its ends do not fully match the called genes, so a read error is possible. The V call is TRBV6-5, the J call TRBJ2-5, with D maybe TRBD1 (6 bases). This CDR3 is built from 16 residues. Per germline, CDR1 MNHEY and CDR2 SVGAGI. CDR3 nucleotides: TGTGCCAGCAGTTACTCGGGGACAAGAGGACAAGAGACCCGGTACTTC. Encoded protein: CASSYSGTRGQETRYF.

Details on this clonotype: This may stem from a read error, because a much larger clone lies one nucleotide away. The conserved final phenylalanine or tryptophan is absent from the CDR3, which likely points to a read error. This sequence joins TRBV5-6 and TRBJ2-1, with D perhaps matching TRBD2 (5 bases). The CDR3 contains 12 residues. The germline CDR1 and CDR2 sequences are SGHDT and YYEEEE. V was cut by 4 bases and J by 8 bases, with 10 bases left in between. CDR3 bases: TGTGCCAGCAGCGTATTGAGGGATGAGCAGTTCTTA. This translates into CASSVLRDEQFL.

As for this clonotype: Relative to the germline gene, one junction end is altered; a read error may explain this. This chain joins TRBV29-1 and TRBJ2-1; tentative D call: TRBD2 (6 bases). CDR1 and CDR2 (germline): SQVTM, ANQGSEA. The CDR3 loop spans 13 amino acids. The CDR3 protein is CSVEVAGGGEQSF. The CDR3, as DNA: TGCAGCGTTGAAGTAGCCGGGGGAGGTGAGCAGTCCTTC.

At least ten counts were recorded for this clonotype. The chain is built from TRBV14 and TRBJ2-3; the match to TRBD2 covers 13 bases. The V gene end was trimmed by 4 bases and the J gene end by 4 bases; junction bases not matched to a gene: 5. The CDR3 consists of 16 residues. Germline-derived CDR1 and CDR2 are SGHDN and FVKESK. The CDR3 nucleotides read TGTGCCAGCAGCCCTGGACTAGCGGGAGTGGCAGATACGCAGTATTTT. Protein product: CASSPGLAGVADTQYF.

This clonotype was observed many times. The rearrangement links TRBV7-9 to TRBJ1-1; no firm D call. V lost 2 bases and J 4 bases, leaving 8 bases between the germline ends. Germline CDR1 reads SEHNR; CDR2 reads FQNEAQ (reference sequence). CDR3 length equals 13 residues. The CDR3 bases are TGTGCCAGCAGCTTAACCAGCACCACTGAAGCTTTCTTT. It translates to CASSLTSTTEAFF. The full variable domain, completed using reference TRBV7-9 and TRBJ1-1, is DTGVSQNPRHKITKRGQNVTFRCDPISEHNRLYWYRQTLGQGPEFLTYFQNEAQLEKSRLLSDRFSAERPKGSFSTLEIQRTEQGDSAMYLCASSLTSTTEAFFGQGTRLTVV.

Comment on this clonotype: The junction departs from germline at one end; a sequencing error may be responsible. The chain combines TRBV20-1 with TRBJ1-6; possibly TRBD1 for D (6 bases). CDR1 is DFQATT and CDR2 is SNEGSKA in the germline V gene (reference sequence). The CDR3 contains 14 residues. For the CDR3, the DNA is TGCAGTGTTAGAAAAAAAGGGGGAAATTCACCCCTCCACTTT. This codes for CSVRKKGGNSPLHF.

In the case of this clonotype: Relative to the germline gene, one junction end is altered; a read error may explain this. The CDR3 sequence is CASSLRSGSSYKEQFF. The CDR3 DNA reads as TGTGCCAGCAGCTTGAGAAGCGGGAGTTCCTACAAAGAGCAGTTCTTC. This chain joins TRBV5-4 and TRBJ2-1; TRBD2 agrees at 8 bases. Looked up from germline, CDR1 is SGHNT and CDR2 is YYREEE (reference sequence). The CDR3 loop spans 16 amino acids. The variable domain in full, with the rest retrieved from reference TRBV5-4 and TRBJ2-1, is ETGVTQSPTHLIKTRGQQVTLRCSSQSGHNTVSWYQQALGQGPQFIFQYYREEENGRGNFPPRFSGLQFPNYSSELNVNALELDDSALYLCASSLRSGSSYKEQFFGPGTRLTVL.

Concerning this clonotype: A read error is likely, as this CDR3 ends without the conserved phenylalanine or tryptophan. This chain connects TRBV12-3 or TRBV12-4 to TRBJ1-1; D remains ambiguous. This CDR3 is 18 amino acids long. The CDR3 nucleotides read TGTACCAGCAGGCCGAATCAATGGCCTTTCTCTGTTAACACTGAAGCTTTCTCT. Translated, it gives CTSRPNQWPFSVNTEAFS.

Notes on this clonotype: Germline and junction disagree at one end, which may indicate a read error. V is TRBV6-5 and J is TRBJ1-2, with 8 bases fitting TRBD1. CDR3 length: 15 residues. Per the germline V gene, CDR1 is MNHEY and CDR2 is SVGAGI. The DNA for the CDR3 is TGTGCCAGCAGCTGCACGACAGGGGCGGCCTATGGCTACACATTC. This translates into CASSCTTGAAYGYTF.

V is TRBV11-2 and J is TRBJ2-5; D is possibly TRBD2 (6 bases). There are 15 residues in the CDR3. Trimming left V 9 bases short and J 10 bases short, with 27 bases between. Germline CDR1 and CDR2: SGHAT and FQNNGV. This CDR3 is CASSAGSGLMGSQYF. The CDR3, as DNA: TGTGCCAGTAGCGCCGGGAGCGGCCTCATGGGGAGCCAGTACTTC.

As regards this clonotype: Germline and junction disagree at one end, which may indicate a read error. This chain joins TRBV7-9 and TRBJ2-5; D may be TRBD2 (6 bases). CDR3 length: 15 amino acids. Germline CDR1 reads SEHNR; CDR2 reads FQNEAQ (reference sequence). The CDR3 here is CASSIAWGRQETQYF. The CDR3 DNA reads TGTGCAAGCAGCATAGCGTGGGGGAGGCAAGAGACCCAGTACTTC.

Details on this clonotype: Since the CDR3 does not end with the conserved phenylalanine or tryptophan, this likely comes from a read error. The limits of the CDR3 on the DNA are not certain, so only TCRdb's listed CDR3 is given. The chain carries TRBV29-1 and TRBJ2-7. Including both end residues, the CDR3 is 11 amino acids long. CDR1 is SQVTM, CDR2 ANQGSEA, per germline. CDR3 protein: CSVESESEQHL.

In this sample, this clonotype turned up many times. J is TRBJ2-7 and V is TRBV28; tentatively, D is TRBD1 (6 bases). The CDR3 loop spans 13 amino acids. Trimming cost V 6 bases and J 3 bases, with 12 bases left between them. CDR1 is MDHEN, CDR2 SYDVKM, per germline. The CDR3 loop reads CASRGQGRYEQYF. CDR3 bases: TGTGCCAGCAGGGGTCAGGGGCGCTACGAGCAGTACTTC.

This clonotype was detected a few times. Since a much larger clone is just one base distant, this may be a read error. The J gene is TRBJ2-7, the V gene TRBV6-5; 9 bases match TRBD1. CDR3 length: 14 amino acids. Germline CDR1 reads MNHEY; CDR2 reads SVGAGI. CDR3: CASSPGTGNYKQYF. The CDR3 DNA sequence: TGTGCCAGCAGTCCCGGGACAGGGAACTACAAGCAGTACTTC.

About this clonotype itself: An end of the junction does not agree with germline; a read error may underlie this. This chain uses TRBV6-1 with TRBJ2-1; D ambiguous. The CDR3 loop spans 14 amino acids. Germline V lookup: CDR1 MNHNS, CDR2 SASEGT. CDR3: CASGEVNSYNVQFF. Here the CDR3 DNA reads TGTGCCAGCGGGGAAGTAAACTCCTACAATGTGCAGTTCTTC.

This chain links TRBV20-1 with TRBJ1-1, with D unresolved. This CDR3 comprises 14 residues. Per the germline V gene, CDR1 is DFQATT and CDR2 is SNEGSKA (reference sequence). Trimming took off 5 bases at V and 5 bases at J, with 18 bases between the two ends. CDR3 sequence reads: CSAGTSLLGTEAFF. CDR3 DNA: TGCAGTGCTGGAACTTCGCTCCTGGGAACTGAAGCTTTCTTT.

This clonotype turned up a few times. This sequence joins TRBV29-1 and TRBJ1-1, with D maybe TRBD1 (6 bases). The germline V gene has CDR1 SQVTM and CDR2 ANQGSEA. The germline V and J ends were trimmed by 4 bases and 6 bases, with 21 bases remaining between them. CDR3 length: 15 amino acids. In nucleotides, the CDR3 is TGCAGCGTTGGGTCCCGGGAACAGGGAAGTCCTGAAGCTTTCTTT. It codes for CSVGSREQGSPEAFF.

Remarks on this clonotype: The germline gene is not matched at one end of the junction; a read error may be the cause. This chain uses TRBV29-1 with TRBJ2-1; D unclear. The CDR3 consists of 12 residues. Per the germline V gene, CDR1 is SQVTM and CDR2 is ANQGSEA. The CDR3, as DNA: TGCAGCGTTGACTGGGGTTACAATGTGCAGTTCTTC. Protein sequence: CSVDWGYNVQFF.